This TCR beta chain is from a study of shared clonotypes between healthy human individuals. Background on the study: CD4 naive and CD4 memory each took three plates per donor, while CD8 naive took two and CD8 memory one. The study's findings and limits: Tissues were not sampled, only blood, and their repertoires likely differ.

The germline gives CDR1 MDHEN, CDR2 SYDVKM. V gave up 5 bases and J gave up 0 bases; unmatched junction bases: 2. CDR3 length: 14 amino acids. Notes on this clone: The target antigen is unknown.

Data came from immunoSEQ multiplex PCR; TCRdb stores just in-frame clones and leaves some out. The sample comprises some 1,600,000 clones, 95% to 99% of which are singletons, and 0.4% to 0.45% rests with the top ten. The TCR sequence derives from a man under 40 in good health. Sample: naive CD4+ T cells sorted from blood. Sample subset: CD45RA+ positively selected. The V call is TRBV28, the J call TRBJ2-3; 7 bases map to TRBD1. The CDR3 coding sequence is TGTGCCAGCAGTGAGGGGGCTAGCACAGATACGCAGTATTTT. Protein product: CASSEGASTDTQYF.